The 2 T cell receptor beta chains below all came from one sample that was sequenced in a study of CXCR3-negative and CXCR3-positive naive CD8 T cells. 5' RACE that incorporated UMI labels was used to prepare the TRB cDNA libraries. From the 5' RACE reads, TCRdb lists one entry per CDR3 protein and no DNA. This sample contains some 140,000 distinct CDR3 sequences. These receptors are not linked to any known antigen. Study observations and caveats: More hydrophobic TRB CDR3s were found in CXCR3-positive naive cells than in CXCR3-negative naive cells.

The sample was naive CXCR3+ CD8+ T cells from blood. As to subset: CD45RO-CCR7+CD27+CD95- naive CD8+ T cells expressing CXCR3 (TNR3+). The source is a human donor in good health. Some clones in this sample may be carry-over from other donors' samples.

The V call is TRBV5-1, the J call TRBJ2-5. From germline, CDR1 is SGHRS and CDR2 YFSETQ. The CDR3 is 14 amino acids. The CDR3 sequence is CASSAWGTEETQYF.

The CDR3 region is CASTPNRGLADTQYF. V is TRBV27 and J is TRBJ2-3; TCRdb selects TRBD1, and the lack of DNA leaves this call unchecked. Germline lookup yields CDR1 MNHEY and CDR2 SMNVEV (reference sequence). The CDR3 consists of 15 residues.